This record looks at one T cell receptor beta chain sequence and its context. One end of the junction does not line up with germline, which may come from a read error. Original handling: From reference gene primer amplification, estimates of nucleated cell counts were derived. Only in-frame clones appear in the TCRdb table, and some are missing; sequencing was by immunoSEQ multiplex PCR. The DNA gave D and trimming, while V, J and clone size come from that table. The sample records 30,000 to 40,000 clones, roughly nine tenths being singletons. This sample is drawn from a study of blood T cell repertoires in COVID-19. Overall study context: There were acute and convalescent COVID-19 samples, and they came from the United States, Italy and Spain. Sources were T cells, B-cell-depleted T cells, or PBMCs; the material itself was cDNA or gDNA.

The CDR3 is 17 residues long. From germline, CDR1 is SEHNR and CDR2 FQNEAQ (reference sequence). The rearrangement uses TRBV7-9 and TRBJ1-1; D is perhaps TRBD1 (5 bases). This receptor was taken from a man in his fifties or sixties with acute or convalescent COVID-19. Sequenced sample: peripheral blood. DNA of the CDR3: TGTGCCAGCGACCGTCTCAGGGCAATACCAAGGAACGCTGAAGCTTTCTTT. This encodes CASDRLRAIPRNAEAFF.